This TCR beta chain was documented in a study of cytomegalovirus exposure and HLA in healthy donors. The CDR3 covers 15 residues. Germline CDR1 reads MNHEY; CDR2 reads SMNVEV (reference sequence). The V gene lost 7 bases and the J gene lost 2 bases, with 18 bases spanning the gap. 60 Vbeta and 13 Jbeta primers were used in PCR. TCRdb's copy holds only in-frame clones and misses some; the assay was immunoSEQ multiplex PCR. The sample yields over 130,000 clones, 79% seen once. This TCR was recovered from a human donor in good health. The V call is TRBV27, the J call TRBJ2-7; tentative D call: TRBD1 (6 bases). Specimen: PBMCs. The CDR3 loop is CASTPLGARAYEQYF. DNA for the CDR3: TGTGCCAGCACCCCCTTGGGGGCTCGGGCCTACGAGCAGTACTTC.